Here is one TCR beta chain with its context. The antigen remains unidentified. The sample comes from a study of CD8+CD57+ T cells in acquired aplastic anemia. Looking at the study overall: Average DNA yield from sorted CD4+ and CD8+ cells was about 3 ug.

V lost 9 bases and J 3 bases, leaving 23 bases between the germline ends. Germline assignment: CDR1 LNHDA and CDR2 SQIVND (reference sequence). This CDR3 spans 16 amino acids. Broader study findings: Patients and controls shared under 30 CD8+ CDR3 sequences, highly expressed in patients.

Template material for TCR beta VDJ and CDR3 profiling consisted of genomic DNA. From the reads, TCRdb called clonotypes with MiXCR, one entry per CDR3 protein. The sample records 200,000 to 250,000 distinct CDR3 sequences, about half being singletons. In patients chosen for sequencing, flow cytometry had shown CD8+CD57+ cell expansion. Patients uniformly had severe acquired aplastic anemia. The receptor was isolated from a human donor with aplastic anemia. The chain has TRBV19 and TRBJ1-1; D may be TRBD1 (6 bases). The sample comprised sorted CD4+, CD8+, or CD8+CD57+ T cells (not recorded which) from PBMCs. The CDR3: CASSWGGGNRDTEAFF. In DNA form, the CDR3 reads TGTGCCAGCAGCTGGGGGGGTGGTAACAGGGACACTGAAGCTTTCTTT.